Sequencing of this T cell receptor beta chain was carried out in a study of T cells in localized non-small cell lung cancer. Regarding the study as a whole: Paired adjacent lung recovered a median around 52 of the top 100 tumor clones. Sequencing covered just one tumor region, so heterogeneity cannot be ruled out. Uninvolved adjacent lung had higher T cell clonality than tumor and all other tissues.

Comment on this clone: The antigen remains unidentified.

The data were produced by immunoSEQ multiplex PCR, yet TCRdb's version contains in-frame clones alone and is incomplete. The sample carries approximately 41,000 clones, roughly 85% recorded once. V lost 3 bases, J lost 4 bases, and 10 bases lay in between. The germline gives CDR1 SGHRS, CDR2 YFSETQ. The CDR3 has 14 residues. This specimen was peripheral blood mononuclear cells, taken before any cancer treatment. V and J are TRBV5-1 and TRBJ1-4; perhaps TRBD1 as D (5 bases). This TCR came from a male donor at least 60 years old with stage II lung adenocarcinoma. CDR3 sequence reads: CASSSGRLNEKLFF. The CDR3 DNA is TGCGCCAGCAGCTCGGGACGGCTTAATGAAAAACTGTTTTTT.